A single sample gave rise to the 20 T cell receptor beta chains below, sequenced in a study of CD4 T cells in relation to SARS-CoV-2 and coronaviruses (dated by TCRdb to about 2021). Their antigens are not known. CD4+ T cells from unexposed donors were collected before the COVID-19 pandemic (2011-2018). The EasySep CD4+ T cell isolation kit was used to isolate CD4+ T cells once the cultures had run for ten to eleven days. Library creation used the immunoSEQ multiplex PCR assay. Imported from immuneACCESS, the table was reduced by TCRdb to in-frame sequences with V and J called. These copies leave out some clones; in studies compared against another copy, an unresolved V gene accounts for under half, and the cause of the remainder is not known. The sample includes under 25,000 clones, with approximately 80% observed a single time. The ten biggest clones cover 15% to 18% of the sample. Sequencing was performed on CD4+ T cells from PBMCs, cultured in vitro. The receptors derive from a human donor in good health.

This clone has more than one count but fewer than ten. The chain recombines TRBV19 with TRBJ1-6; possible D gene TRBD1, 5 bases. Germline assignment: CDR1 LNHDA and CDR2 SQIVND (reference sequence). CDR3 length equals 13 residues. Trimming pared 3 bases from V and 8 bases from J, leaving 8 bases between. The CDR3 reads CASSIQTDSPLHF. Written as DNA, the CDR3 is TGTGCCAGTAGTATTCAGACAGATTCACCCCTCCACTTT.

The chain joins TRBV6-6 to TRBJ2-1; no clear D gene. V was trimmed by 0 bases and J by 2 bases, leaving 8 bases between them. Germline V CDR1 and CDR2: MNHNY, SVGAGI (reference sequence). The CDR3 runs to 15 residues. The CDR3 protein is CASSYSAPPYNEQFF. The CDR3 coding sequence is TGTGCCAGCAGTTACTCTGCTCCCCCCTACAATGAGCAGTTCTTC.

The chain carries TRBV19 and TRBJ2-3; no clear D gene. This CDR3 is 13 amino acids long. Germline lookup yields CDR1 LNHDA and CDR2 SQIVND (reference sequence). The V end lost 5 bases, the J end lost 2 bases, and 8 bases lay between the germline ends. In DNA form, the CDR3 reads TGTGCCAGTAGTTCTGGCTACACAGATACGCAGTATTTT. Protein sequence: CASSSGYTDTQYF.

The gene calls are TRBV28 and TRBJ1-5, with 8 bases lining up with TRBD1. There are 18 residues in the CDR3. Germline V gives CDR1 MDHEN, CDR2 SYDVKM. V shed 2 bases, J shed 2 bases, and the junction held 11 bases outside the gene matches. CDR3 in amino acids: CASSLPALQGAGNQPQHF. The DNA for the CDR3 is TGTGCCAGCAGTTTACCCGCGCTTCAGGGGGCAGGCAATCAGCCCCAGCATTTT.

The CDR3 coding sequence is TGCGCCAGCAGCTTTAGCGGGACCACAGATACGCAGTATTTT. Translated: CASSFSGTTDTQYF. The J gene is TRBJ2-3, the V gene TRBV5-1; 8 bases line up with TRBD2. The CDR3 spans 14 residues. CDR1 and CDR2 from the germline V gene are SGHRS and YFSETQ. Germline trimming cut 2 bases from V and 2 bases from J; bases unmatched to any gene: 1.

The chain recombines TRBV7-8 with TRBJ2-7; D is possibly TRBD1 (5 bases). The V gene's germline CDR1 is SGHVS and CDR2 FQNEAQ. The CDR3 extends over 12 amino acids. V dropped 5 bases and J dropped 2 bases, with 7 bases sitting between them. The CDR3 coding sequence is TGTGCCAGCAGCCCCAGGGCCTACGAGCAGTACTTC. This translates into CASSPRAYEQYF.

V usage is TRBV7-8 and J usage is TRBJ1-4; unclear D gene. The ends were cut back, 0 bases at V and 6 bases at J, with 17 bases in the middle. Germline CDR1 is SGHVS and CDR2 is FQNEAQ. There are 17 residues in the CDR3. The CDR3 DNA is TGTGCCAGCAGCTTAGCGCTTACAGCTCAATCGTATGAAAAACTGTTTTTT. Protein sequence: CASSLALTAQSYEKLFF.

As DNA, the CDR3 is TGCGCCAGCAGCCAAGATATCTCCAATACGGTGAACACTGAAGCTTTCTTT. This translates into CASSQDISNTVNTEAFF. This chain joins TRBV4-1 and TRBJ1-1; D gene ambiguous. Trimming pared 0 bases from V and 0 bases from J, leaving 14 bases between. The germline gives CDR1 MGHRA, CDR2 YSYEKL. The CDR3 covers 17 residues.

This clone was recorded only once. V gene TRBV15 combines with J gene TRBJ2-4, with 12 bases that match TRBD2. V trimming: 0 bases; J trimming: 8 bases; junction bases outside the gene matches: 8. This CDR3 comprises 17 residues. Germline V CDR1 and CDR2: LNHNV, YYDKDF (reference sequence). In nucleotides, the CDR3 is TGTGCCACCAGCAGAGACCTAGCGGGAGGGCCTTTGGACATTCAGTACTTC. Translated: CATSRDLAGGPLDIQYF. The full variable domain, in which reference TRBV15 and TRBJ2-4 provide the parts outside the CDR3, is DAMVIQNPRYQVTQFGKPVTLSCSQTLNHNVMYWYQQKSSQAPKLLFHYYDKDFNNEADTPDNFQSRRPNTSFCFLDIRSPGLGDTAMYLCATSRDLAGGPLDIQYFGAGTRLSVL.

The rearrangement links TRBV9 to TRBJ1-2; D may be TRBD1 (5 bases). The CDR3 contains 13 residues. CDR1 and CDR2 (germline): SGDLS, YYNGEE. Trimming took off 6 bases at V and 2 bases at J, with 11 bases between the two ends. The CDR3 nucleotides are TGTGCCAGCACCCCGACAGACAACTATGGCTACACCTTC. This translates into CASTPTDNYGYTF.

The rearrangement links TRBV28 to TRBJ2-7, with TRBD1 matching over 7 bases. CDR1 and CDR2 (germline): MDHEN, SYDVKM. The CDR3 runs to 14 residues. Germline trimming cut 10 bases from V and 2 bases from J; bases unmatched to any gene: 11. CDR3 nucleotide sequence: TGTGCCATCTCGACAGGGAATGATCCCTACGAGCAGTACTTC. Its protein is CAISTGNDPYEQYF.

The CDR3 is CASSGSRGGTHYEQYF. CDR3 sequence (DNA): TGTGCCAGCAGTGGATCTCGAGGAGGGACCCACTACGAGCAGTACTTC. The chain carries TRBV25-1 and TRBJ2-7, with D tentatively TRBD2 (6 bases). The CDR3 extends over 16 amino acids. Trimming took off 4 bases at V and 3 bases at J, with 19 bases between the two ends. Germline V gives CDR1 MGHDK, CDR2 SYGVNS.

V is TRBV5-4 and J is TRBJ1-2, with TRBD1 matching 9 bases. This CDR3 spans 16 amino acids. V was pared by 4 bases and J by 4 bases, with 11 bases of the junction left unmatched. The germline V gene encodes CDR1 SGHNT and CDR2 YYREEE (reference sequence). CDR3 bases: TGTGCCAGCAGCGGCGACTCCGGGACAGGGCTCTATGGCTACACCTTC. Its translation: CASSGDSGTGLYGYTF. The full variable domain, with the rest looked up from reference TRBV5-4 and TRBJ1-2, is ETGVTQSPTHLIKTRGQQVTLRCSSQSGHNTVSWYQQALGQGPQFIFQYYREEENGRGNFPPRFSGLQFPNYSSELNVNALELDDSALYLCASSGDSGTGLYGYTFGSGTRLTVV.

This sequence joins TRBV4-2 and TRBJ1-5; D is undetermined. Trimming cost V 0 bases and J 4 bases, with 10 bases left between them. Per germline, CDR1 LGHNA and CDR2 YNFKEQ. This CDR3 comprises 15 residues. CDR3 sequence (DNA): TGTGCCAGCAGCCAAGATGTAGGGTCTAATCAGCCCCAGCATTTT. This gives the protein CASSQDVGSNQPQHF.

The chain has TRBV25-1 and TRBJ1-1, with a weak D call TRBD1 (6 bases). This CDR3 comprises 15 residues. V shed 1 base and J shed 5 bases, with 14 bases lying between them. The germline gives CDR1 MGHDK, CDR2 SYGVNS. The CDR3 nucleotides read TGTGCCAGCAGTGAATCTCGGGGGCTAGGGACTGAAGCTTTCTTT. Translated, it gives CASSESRGLGTEAFF.

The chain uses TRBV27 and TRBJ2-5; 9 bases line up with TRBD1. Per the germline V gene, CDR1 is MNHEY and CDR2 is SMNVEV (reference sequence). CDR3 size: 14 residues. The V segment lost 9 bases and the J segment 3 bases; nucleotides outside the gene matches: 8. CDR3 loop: CARAEWTGEETQYF. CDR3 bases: TGTGCCAGGGCCGAGTGGACAGGGGAAGAGACCCAGTACTTC.

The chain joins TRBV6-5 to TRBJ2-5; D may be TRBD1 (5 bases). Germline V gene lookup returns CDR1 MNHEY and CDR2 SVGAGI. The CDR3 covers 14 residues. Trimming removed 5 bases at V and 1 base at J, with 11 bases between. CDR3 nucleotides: TGTGCCAGCAGTCAGGGTGCCGGCCAAGAGACCCAGTACTTC. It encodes CASSQGAGQETQYF.

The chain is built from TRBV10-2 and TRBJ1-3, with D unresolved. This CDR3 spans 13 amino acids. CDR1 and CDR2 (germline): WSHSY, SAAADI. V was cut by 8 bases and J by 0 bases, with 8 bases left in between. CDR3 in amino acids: CASGVSSGNTIYF. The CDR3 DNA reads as TGCGCCAGCGGCGTGAGCTCTGGAAACACCATATATTTT.

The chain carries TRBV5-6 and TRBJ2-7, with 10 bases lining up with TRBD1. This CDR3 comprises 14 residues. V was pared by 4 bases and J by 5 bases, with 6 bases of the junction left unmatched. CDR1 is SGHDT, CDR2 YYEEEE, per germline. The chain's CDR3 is CASSPRTGGHEQYF. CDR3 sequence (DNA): TGTGCCAGCAGCCCTCGGACAGGGGGTCACGAGCAGTACTTC.

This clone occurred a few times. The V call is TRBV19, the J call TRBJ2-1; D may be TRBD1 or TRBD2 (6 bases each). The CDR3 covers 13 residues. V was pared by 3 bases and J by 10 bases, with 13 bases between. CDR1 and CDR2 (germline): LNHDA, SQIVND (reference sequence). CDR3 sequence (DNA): TGTGCCAGTAGTATTTCAGGGGCGGGAGAGCAGTTCTTC. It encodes CASSISGAGEQFF.